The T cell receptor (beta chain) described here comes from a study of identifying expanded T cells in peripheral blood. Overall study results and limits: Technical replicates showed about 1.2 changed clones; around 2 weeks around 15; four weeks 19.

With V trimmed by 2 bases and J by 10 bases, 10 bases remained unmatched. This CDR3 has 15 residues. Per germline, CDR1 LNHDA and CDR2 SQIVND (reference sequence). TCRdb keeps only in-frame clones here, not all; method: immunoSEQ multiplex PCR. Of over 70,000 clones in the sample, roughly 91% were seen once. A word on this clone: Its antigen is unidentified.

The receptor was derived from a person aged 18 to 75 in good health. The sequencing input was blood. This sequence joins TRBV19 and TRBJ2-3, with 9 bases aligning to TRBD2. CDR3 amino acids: CASSILAGPALAQYF. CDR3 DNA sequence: TGTGCCAGTAGTATACTAGCGGGGCCGGCGTTGGCGCAGTATTTT.